This T cell receptor (beta chain) is from a study of shared clonotypes between healthy human individuals. Findings of the study overall: Generation probability values for non-shared clonotypes were lower than those for clonotypes shared by all four donors.

A remark on this clone: Its target is not known.

The investigators split CD4+ cells into a CD45RA+ naive subset and a CD45RA-negative memory subset. CDR1 is WNHNN, CDR2 SYGVQD, per germline (reference sequence). This CDR3 has 14 amino acids. After removal of 4 bases from V and 5 bases from J, the junction contained 7 bases not matched to a gene. Data came from immunoSEQ multiplex PCR; TCRdb stores just in-frame clones and leaves some out. The sample includes over a million clones, around 76% of them seen just once. The genes are TRBV10-1 and TRBJ2-7; the match to TRBD2 covers 8 bases. This TCR derives from a man in his late teens or twenties in good health. Sequenced input: memory CD4+ T cells sorted from blood. The subset here: CD45RA-negative fraction. CDR3: CASSGGSGIHEQYF. DNA of the CDR3: TGCGCCAGCAGTGGAGGTAGCGGGATCCACGAGCAGTACTTC.